This entry describes one TCR beta chain. The antigen remains undetermined. The data are from a study of radiotherapy plus CTLA-4 blockade in lung cancer. Study details: Among all patients, roughly 17% showed objective responses, while about 30% had disease control. Overall study results and limits: Best predicting response, reportedly, were early blood T cell clone dynamics, with interferon-beta. Tumor-origin TCR clones grew in blood after radiotherapy plus ipilimumab.

Focal radiation was given together with CTLA-4 blockade (ipilimumab) to patients with chemo-refractory metastatic non-small-cell lung cancer. Assay used: immunoSEQ multiplex PCR; TCRdb lists only in-frame clones, some missing. This sample has 130,000 or so clones; around 89% occur once, and the top ten carry roughly 6.9%. The germline V gene encodes CDR1 MNHEY and CDR2 SMNVEV (reference sequence). The CDR3 is made up of 19 amino acids. J gave up 2 bases and V 1 base, and 8 bases lay outside the gene matches. The TCR originated in a human donor with non-small cell lung cancer that progressed on radiotherapy plus ipilimumab. Source: peripheral blood, taken from a patient treated with radiotherapy plus ipilimumab. This chain uses TRBV27 with TRBJ2-3; 14 bases fit TRBD2. Here the CDR3 DNA reads TGTGCCAGCAGTTTATTGACTAGCGGGAGGGCCGTGACCACAGATACGCAGTATTTT. Encoded protein: CASSLLTSGRAVTTDTQYF.